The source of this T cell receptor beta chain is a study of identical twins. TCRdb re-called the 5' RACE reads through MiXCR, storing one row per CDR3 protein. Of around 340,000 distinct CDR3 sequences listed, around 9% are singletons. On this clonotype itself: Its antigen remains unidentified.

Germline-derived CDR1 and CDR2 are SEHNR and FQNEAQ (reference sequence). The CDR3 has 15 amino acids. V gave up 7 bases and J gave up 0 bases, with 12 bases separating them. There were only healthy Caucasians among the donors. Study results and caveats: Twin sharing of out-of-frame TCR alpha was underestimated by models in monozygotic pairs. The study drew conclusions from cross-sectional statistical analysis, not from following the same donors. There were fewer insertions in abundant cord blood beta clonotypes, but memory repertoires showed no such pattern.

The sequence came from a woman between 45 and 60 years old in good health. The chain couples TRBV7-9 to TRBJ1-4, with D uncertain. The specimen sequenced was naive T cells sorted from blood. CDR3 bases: TGTGCCAGCACCACATCAGAAGCAACTAATGAAAAACTGTTTTTT. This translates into CASTTSEATNEKLFF.